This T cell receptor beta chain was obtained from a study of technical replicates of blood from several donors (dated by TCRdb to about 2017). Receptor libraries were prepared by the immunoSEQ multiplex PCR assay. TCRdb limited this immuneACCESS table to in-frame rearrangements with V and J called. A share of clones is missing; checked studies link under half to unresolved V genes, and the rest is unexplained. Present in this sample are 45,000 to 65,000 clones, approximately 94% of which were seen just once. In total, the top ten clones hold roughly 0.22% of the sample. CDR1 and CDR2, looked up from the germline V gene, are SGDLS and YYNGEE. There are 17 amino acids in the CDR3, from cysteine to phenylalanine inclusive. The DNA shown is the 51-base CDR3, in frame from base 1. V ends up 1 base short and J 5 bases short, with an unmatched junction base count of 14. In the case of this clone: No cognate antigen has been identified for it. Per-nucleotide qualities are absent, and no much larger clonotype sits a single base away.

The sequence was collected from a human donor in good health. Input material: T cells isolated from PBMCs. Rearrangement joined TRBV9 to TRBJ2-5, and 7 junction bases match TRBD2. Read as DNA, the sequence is TGTGCCAGCAGCGTATTTGCGGGGGACTTTATATTGGAGACCCAGTACTTC. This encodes CASSVFAGDFILETQYF.